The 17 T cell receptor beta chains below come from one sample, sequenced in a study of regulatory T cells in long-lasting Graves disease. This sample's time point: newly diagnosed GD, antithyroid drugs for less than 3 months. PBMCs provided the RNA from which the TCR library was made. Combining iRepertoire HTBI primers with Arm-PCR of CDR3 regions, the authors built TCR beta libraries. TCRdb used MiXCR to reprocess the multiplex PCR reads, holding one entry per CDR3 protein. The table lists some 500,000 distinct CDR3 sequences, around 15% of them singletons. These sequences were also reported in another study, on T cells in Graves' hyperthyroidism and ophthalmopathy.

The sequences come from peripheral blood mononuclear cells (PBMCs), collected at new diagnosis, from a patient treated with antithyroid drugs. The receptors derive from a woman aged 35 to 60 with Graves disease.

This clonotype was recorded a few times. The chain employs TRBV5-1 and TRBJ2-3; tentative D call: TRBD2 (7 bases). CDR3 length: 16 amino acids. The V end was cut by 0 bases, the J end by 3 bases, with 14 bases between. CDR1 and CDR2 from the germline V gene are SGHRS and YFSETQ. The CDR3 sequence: CASSLVSRGPTDTQYF. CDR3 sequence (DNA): TGCGCCAGCAGCTTGGTGTCGCGGGGGCCTACAGATACGCAGTATTTT.

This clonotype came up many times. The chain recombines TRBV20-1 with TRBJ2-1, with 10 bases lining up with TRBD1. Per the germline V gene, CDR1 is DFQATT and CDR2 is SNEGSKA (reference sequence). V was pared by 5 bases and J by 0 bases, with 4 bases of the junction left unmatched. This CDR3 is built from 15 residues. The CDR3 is CSAGQGGGSYNEQFF. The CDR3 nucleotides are TGCAGTGCTGGACAGGGGGGCGGCTCCTACAATGAGCAGTTCTTC.

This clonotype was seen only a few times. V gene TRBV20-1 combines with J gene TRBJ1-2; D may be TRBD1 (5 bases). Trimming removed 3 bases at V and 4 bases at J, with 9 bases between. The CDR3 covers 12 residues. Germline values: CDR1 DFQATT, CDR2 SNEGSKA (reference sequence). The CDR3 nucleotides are TGCAGTGCTAGGCCCAGGGTCTATGGCTACACCTTC. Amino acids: CSARPRVYGYTF.

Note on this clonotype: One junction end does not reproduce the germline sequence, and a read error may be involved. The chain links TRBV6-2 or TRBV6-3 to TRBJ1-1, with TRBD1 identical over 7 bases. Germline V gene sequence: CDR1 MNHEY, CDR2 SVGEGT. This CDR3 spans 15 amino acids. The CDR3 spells CASSYRQGRNTEASF. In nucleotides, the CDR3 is TGTGCCAGCAGTTACAGACAGGGCAGGAACACTGAAGCTTCCTTT.

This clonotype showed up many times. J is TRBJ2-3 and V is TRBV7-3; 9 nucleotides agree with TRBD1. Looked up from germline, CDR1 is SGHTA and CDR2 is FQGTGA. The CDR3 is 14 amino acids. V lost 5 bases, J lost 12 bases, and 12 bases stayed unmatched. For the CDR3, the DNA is TGTGCCAGCAGCCCCGGGACAGGGAGCACTGCCCAGTATTTT. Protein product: CASSPGTGSTAQYF.

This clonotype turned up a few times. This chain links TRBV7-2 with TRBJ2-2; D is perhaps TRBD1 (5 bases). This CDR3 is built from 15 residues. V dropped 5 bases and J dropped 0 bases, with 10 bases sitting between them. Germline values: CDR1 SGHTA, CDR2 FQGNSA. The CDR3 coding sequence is TGTGCCAGCAGCCTGACAGCGTCGAACACCGGGGAGCTGTTTTTT. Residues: CASSLTASNTGELFF.

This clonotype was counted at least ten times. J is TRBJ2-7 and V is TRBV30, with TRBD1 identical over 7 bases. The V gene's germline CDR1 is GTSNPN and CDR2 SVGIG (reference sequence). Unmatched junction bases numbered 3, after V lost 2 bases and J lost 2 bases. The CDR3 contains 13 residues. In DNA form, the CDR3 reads TGTGCCTGGAGTCGGGACAGTACCTACGAGCAGTACTTC. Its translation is CAWSRDSTYEQYF. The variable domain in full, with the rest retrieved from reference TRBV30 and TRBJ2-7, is SQTIHQWPATLVQPVGSPLSLECTVEGTSNPNLYWYRQAAGRGLQLLFYSVGIGQISSEVPQNLSASRPQDRQFILSSKKLLLSDSGFYLCAWSRDSTYEQYFGPGTRLTVT.

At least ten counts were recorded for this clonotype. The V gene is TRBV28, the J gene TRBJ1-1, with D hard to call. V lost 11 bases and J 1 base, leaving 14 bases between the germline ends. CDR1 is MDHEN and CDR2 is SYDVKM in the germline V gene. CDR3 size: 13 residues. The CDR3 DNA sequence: TGTGCCTCGTCTTCCCAGCCGAACACTGAAGCTTTCTTT. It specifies CASSSQPNTEAFF.

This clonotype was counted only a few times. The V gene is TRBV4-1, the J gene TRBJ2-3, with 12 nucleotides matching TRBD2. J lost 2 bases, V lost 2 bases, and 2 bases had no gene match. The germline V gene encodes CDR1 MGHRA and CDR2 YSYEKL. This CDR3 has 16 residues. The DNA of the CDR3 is TGCGCCAGCAGCCAAAGACTAGCGGGAGCCACAGATACGCAGTATTTT. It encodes CASSQRLAGATDTQYF.

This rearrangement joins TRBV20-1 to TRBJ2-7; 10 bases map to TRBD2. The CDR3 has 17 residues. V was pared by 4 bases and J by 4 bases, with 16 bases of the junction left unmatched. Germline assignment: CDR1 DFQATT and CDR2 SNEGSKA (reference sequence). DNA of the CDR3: TGCAGTGCTATAGTCCCTTTATTAGCGGGGGGTCATTACGAGCAGTACTTC. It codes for CSAIVPLLAGGHYEQYF.

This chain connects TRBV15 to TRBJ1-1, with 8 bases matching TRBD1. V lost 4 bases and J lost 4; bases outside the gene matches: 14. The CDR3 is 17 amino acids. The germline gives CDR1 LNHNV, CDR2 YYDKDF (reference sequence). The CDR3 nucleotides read TGTGCCACCAGCACCTCAGGGGGCGCGACGTCGATCACTGAAGCTTTCTTT. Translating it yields CATSTSGGATSITEAFF.

The CDR3 DNA is TGTGCCAGCAGCGTATCCCCGACGGGGGGATATGAGCAGTTCTTC. This gives the protein CASSVSPTGGYEQFF. This chain joins TRBV9 and TRBJ2-1; TRBD2 matches 7 bases. Germline assignment: CDR1 SGDLS and CDR2 YYNGEE. CDR3 length equals 15 residues. Trimming removed 1 base from V and 8 bases from J; junction bases left unmatched: 9.

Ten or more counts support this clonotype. The CDR3 region has the DNA TGTGCCAGCAGTGACACAGGGAAGAACTATGGCTACACCTTC. Amino acids: CASSDTGKNYGYTF. J is TRBJ1-2 and V is TRBV2; D might be TRBD1 (6 bases). The CDR3 contains 14 residues. The V and J ends lost 3 bases and 2 bases respectively, with 10 bases between them. The V gene's germline CDR1 is SNHLY and CDR2 FYNNEI. Complete variable domain (other parts from reference TRBV2 and TRBJ1-2): EPEVTQTPSHQVTQMGQEVILRCVPISNHLYFYWYRQILGQKVEFLVSFYNNEISEKSEIFDDQFSVERPDGSNFTLKIRSTKLEDSAMYFCASSDTGKNYGYTFGSGTRLTVV.

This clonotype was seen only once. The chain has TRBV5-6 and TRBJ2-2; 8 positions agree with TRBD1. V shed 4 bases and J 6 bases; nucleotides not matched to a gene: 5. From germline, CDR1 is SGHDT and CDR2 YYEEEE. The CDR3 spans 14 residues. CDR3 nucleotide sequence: TGTGCCAGCAGCGTGACAGGGGCTCCCGGGGAGCTGTTTTTT. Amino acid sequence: CASSVTGAPGELFF. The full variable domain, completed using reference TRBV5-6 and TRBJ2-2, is DAGVTQSPTHLIKTRGQQVTLRCSPKSGHDTVSWYQQALGQGPQFIFQYYEEEERQRGNFPDRFSGHQFPNYSSELNVNALLLGDSALYLCASSVTGAPGELFFGEGSRLTVL.

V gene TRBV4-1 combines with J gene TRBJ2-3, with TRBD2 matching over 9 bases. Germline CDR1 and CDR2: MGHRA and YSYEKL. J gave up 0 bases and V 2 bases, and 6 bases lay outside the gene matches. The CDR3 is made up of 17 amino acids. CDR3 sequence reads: CASSQLVAGVSTDTQYF. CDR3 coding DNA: TGCGCCAGCAGCCAATTAGTAGCGGGGGTAAGCACAGATACGCAGTATTTT.

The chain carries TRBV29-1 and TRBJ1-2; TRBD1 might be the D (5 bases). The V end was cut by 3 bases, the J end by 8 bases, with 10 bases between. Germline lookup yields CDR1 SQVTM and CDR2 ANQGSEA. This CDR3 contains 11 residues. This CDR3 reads CSVDWGGGYTF. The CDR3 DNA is TGCAGCGTTGATTGGGGGGGAGGCTACACCTTC.

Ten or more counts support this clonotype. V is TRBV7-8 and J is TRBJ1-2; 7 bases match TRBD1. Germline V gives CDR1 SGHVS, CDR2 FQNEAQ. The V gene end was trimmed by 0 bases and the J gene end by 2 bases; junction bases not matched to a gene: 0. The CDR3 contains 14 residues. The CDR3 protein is CASSLATGNYGYTF. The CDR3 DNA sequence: TGTGCCAGCAGCTTAGCGACAGGGAACTATGGCTACACCTTC.